One sample yielded the 27 T cell receptor beta chains listed below, sequenced in a study of T cells in Graves' hyperthyroidism and ophthalmopathy. Amplified regions were TCR beta CDR3 sequences from RNA transcripts. TCR CDR3 regions were first amplified by RT-PCR with HTBI primers. TCRdb re-derived calls from the multiplex PCR reads in MiXCR, one entry per CDR3 protein. Of roughly 570,000 distinct CDR3 sequences in the sample, around 46% were seen once. Sequencing was carried out using peripheral blood or thyroid tissue (not recorded which). These receptors were obtained from an adult woman with Graves' disease, either hyperthyroidism or ophthalmopathy (not recorded which).

The table lists this clonotype with many counts. The V gene is TRBV5-6, the J gene TRBJ2-2; perhaps TRBD1 as D (5 bases). Germline V gene data show CDR1 as SGHDT and CDR2 as YYEEEE. The V end was cut by 0 bases, the J end by 4 bases, with 7 bases between. The CDR3 is 14 amino acids. CDR3 amino acids: CASSLGQPTGELFF. The DNA for the CDR3 is TGTGCCAGCAGCTTGGGACAGCCCACCGGGGAGCTGTTTTTT.

The V call is TRBV19, the J call TRBJ2-5; D gene unclear. The CDR3 runs to 15 residues. With 5 bases removed from V and 3 bases from J, the gap between germline ends came to 16 bases. CDR1 is LNHDA and CDR2 is SQIVND in the germline V gene (reference sequence). CDR3 region: CASSWGGRNEETQYF. The CDR3 bases are TGTGCCAGTAGTTGGGGTGGCCGGAACGAAGAGACCCAGTACTTC.

This clonotype came up once. The V gene is TRBV29-1, the J gene TRBJ2-5; 9 nucleotides agree with TRBD1. The CDR3 sequence is 13 residues long. CDR1 SQVTM and CDR2 ANQGSEA come from the germline V gene. CDR3 DNA: TGCAGTCATCGGACAGGGGTCGTGGAGACCCAGTACTTC. Its translation is CSHRTGVVETQYF.

The rearrangement links TRBV15 to TRBJ2-5; either TRBD1 or TRBD2 may supply D (5 bases each). V was clipped by 3 bases and J by 4 bases, with 15 bases between them. Germline V gene lookup returns CDR1 LNHNV and CDR2 YYDKDF (reference sequence). The CDR3 sequence is 15 residues long. The CDR3 coding sequence is TGTGCCACCAGCAGCGACCGGGACCGGGGAGAGACCCAGTACTTC. Its translation: CATSSDRDRGETQYF.

In this sample, this clonotype turned up a few times. The rearrangement joins TRBV20-1 to TRBJ2-3, with a weak D call TRBD2 (5 bases). The V end was cut by 5 bases, the J end by 8 bases, with 20 bases between. The germline V gene has CDR1 DFQATT and CDR2 SNEGSKA (reference sequence). This CDR3 region has 14 residues. Written as DNA, the CDR3 is TGCAGTGCTTTTCCCTCGGGGAGTGTGAGTACGCAGTATTTT. Its protein product is CSAFPSGSVSTQYF.

The CDR3 nucleotides are TGTGCCACCAGTGATGAGGACAGAACGCACGGCTACACCTTC. Translated, it gives CATSDEDRTHGYTF. This chain uses TRBV24-1 with TRBJ1-2; D might be TRBD1 (6 bases). The length of the CDR3 is 14 residues. Germline V lookup: CDR1 KGHDR, CDR2 SFDVKD. Trimming took 3 bases from V and 8 from J, leaving 15 bases between them.

The chain employs TRBV2 and TRBJ2-7; D unresolved. CDR1 is SNHLY, CDR2 FYNNEI, per germline. The CDR3 consists of 11 residues. Trimming stripped 6 bases from V and 9 bases from J, with 12 bases between. This CDR3 reads CASRLRKGQYF. The CDR3 DNA follows: TGTGCCAGCAGGTTACGCAAGGGGCAGTACTTC.

As for this clonotype: One junction end disagrees with the germline gene, perhaps due to a read error. This chain connects TRBV10-2 to TRBJ2-7, with a weak D call TRBD1 (6 bases). CDR1 is WSHSY, CDR2 SAAADI, per germline. The CDR3 runs to 15 residues. CDR3 sequence (DNA): TGTGCCAGCAGTGAACTCGGGCAGGGGAGCCACGAGCAGTACTTC. It yields the protein CASSELGQGSHEQYF.

J is TRBJ2-2 and V is TRBV2; 8 nucleotides match TRBD2. The CDR3 is 16 amino acids. Germline CDR1 and CDR2: SNHLY and FYNNEI. The J segment lost 0 bases and the V segment lost 7 bases, leaving 7 bases of the junction unmatched. The CDR3 coding sequence is TGTGCCAGCATTCGTACTAGCGGTTCGAACACCGGGGAGCTGTTTTTT. This gives the protein CASIRTSGSNTGELFF.

The gene calls are TRBV19 and TRBJ2-6; D might be TRBD1 (5 bases). Per germline, CDR1 LNHDA and CDR2 SQIVND (reference sequence). Trimming took off 4 bases at V and 0 bases at J, with 10 bases between the two ends. CDR3 length: 16 amino acids. CDR3 in amino acids: CASSTAGYSGANVLTF. The CDR3 region has the DNA TGTGCCAGTAGTACCGCAGGGTACTCTGGGGCCAACGTCCTGACTTTC.

This clonotype was counted ten times or more. J is TRBJ2-2 and V is TRBV5-4; D is perhaps TRBD1 or TRBD2 (6 bases each). There are 17 residues in the CDR3. V shed 4 bases and J shed 7 bases, with 23 bases lying between them. Looked up from germline, CDR1 is SGHNT and CDR2 is YYREEE (reference sequence). The CDR3 protein is CASSPGGAKGRDGELFF. The CDR3 DNA reads TGTGCCAGCAGCCCCGGGGGCGCGAAGGGTAGGGACGGGGAGCTGTTTTTT.

The chain links TRBV20-1 to TRBJ1-1; 12 bases map to TRBD1. Germline V lookup: CDR1 DFQATT, CDR2 SNEGSKA (reference sequence). V trimming: 4 bases; J trimming: 0 bases; junction bases outside the gene matches: 3. The CDR3 runs to 15 residues. Written as DNA, the CDR3 is TGCAGTGCTACCGGGACAGGGGGCATGAACACTGAAGCTTTCTTT. This gives the protein CSATGTGGMNTEAFF.

DNA of the CDR3: TGCAGTGCTAGTGTCGGACTAGCGGGAGATGGGGGAGAGACCCAGTACTTC. Amino acids: CSASVGLAGDGGETQYF. The chain links TRBV20-1 to TRBJ2-5, with TRBD2 matching 13 bases. V was clipped by 3 bases and J by 4 bases; unmatched bases: 11. From germline, CDR1 is DFQATT and CDR2 SNEGSKA (reference sequence). This CDR3 has 17 amino acids.

This clonotype was seen a single time. The chain recombines TRBV5-1 with TRBJ1-2; possibly TRBD1 for D (6 bases). The CDR3 is 14 amino acids. Germline assignment: CDR1 SGHRS and CDR2 YFSETQ. V gave up 4 bases and J gave up 4 bases, with 14 bases separating them. CDR3 bases: TGCGCCAGCAGCATGGTCCGACAGGCCTATGGCTACACCTTC. Its protein product is CASSMVRQAYGYTF.

This clonotype was seen a handful of times. The chain couples TRBV6-2 or TRBV6-3 to TRBJ2-5; 8 bases line up with TRBD2. The V segment lost 2 bases and the J segment 0 bases; nucleotides outside the gene matches: 2. The CDR3 is 15 residues long. In germline, CDR1 is MNHEY, CDR2 SVGEGT. Here the CDR3 reads CASSYRGGNQETQYF. The CDR3 DNA follows: TGTGCCAGCAGTTACCGCGGGGGGAACCAAGAGACCCAGTACTTC.

CDR3 sequence reads: CSVVGQINTEAFF. The CDR3 bases are TGCAGCGTGGTTGGACAGATTAACACTGAAGCTTTCTTT. The chain is built from TRBV29-1 and TRBJ1-1, with a possible D match to TRBD1 (6 bases). The V gene's germline CDR1 is SQVTM and CDR2 ANQGSEA. V was shortened by 6 bases and J by 2 bases, with 13 bases between the two germline ends. This CDR3 has 13 amino acids. The full variable domain, its missing parts supplied by reference TRBV29-1 and TRBJ1-1, is SAVISQKPSRDICQRGTSLTIQCQVDSQVTMMFWYRQQPGQSLTLIATANQGSEATYESGFVIDKFPISRPNLTFSTLTVSNMSPEDSSIYLCSVVGQINTEAFFGQGTRLTVV.

This clonotype was seen many times. Without the conserved terminal phenylalanine or tryptophan, this CDR3 likely stems from a read error. The V and J genes are TRBV20-1 and TRBJ2-7, with no clear D. The germline CDR1 and CDR2 sequences are DFQATT and SNEGSKA (reference sequence). The V gene lost 6 bases and the J gene lost 6 bases, with 9 bases spanning the gap. The CDR3 totals 10 residues. CDR3 bases: TGCAGTGCAGGGCTCGGCGAGCAGTACCTC. Its translation: CSAGLGEQYL.

The rearrangement joins TRBV10-3 to TRBJ2-1; D unclear. V shed 1 base and J shed 9 bases, with 7 bases lying between them. Germline assignment: CDR1 ENHRY and CDR2 SYGVKD. The CDR3 length is 12 residues. CDR3 residues: CAISEWRREQFF. In nucleotides, the CDR3 is TGTGCCATCAGTGAGTGGAGACGTGAGCAGTTCTTC.

The rearrangement links TRBV2 to TRBJ1-2, with a tentative D call TRBD1 (5 bases). CDR1 and CDR2 from the germline V gene are SNHLY and FYNNEI. The CDR3 covers 13 residues. Trimming stripped 8 bases from V and 14 bases from J, with 24 bases between. CDR3 coding DNA: TGTGCCAGCCTTTGGCGTCCCTCTGGGGGGATTACCTTC. As protein: CASLWRPSGGITF.

This clonotype was seen a single time. The rearrangement joins TRBV14 to TRBJ1-3; D gene ambiguous. V dropped 1 base and J dropped 4 bases, with 8 bases sitting between them. This CDR3 has 14 amino acids. Per germline, CDR1 SGHDN and CDR2 FVKESK. CDR3 nucleotides: TGTGCCAGCAGCCAAGCCGCATTCGGAAACACCATATATTTT. Protein: CASSQAAFGNTIYF.

This clonotype showed up many times. This CDR3 reads CASSYSKQAYNSPLHF. DNA for the CDR3: TGTGCCAGCAGTTACTCGAAACAGGCCTATAATTCACCCCTCCACTTT. The gene calls are TRBV6-6 and TRBJ1-6; D is possibly TRBD1 (5 bases). V was shortened by 0 bases and J by 2 bases, with 8 bases between the two germline ends. The germline V gene encodes CDR1 MNHNY and CDR2 SVGAGI (reference sequence). The CDR3 runs to 16 residues.

This clonotype was found many times. The chain has TRBV20-1 and TRBJ2-7, with D possibly TRBD2 on 5 matching bases. This CDR3 comprises 13 residues. V was clipped by 3 bases and J by 6 bases, with 15 bases between them. In germline, CDR1 is DFQATT, CDR2 SNEGSKA (reference sequence). The CDR3 nucleotides read TGCAGTGCTAGGAGCCATCGCGCGGGCGAGCAGTACTTC. This encodes CSARSHRAGEQYF.

The chain links TRBV29-1 to TRBJ1-4; a possible D gene is TRBD1 (6 bases). The V gene lost 6 bases and the J gene lost 8 bases, with 16 bases spanning the gap. Germline V CDR1 and CDR2: SQVTM, ANQGSEA. The CDR3 consists of 13 residues. CDR3 loop: CSVDAGAGEKLFF. CDR3 bases: TGCAGCGTGGATGCGGGGGCCGGCGAAAAACTGTTTTTT.

This clonotype was detected many times. This chain uses TRBV29-1 with TRBJ2-6; D may be TRBD1 (5 bases). This CDR3 region has 16 residues. Trimming left V 0 bases short and J 3 bases short, with 12 bases between. Germline CDR1 is SQVTM and CDR2 is ANQGSEA. The CDR3 coding sequence is TGCAGCGTTGAAGAAGGTCAGGGTTTTGGGGCCAACGTCCTGACTTTC. Translating it yields CSVEEGQGFGANVLTF. Full variable domain (missing parts from reference TRBV29-1 and TRBJ2-6): SAVISQKPSRDICQRGTSLTIQCQVDSQVTMMFWYRQQPGQSLTLIATANQGSEATYESGFVIDKFPISRPNLTFSTLTVSNMSPEDSSIYLCSVEEGQGFGANVLTFGAGSRLTVL.

This clonotype was recorded many times. The rearrangement links TRBV12-3 or TRBV12-4 to TRBJ1-1; unclear D gene. The CDR3 extends over 13 amino acids. V was trimmed by 2 bases and J by 3 bases, leaving 7 bases between them. The CDR3 DNA follows: TGTGCCAGCAGTTTATACGGCGACACTGAAGCTTTCTTT. Encoded protein: CASSLYGDTEAFF.

This clonotype was detected ten times or more. CDR3 protein: CASSQDWGGETQYF. Here the CDR3 DNA reads TGCGCCAGCAGCCAAGATTGGGGGGGGGAGACCCAGTACTTC. The rearrangement uses TRBV4-1 and TRBJ2-5; the match to TRBD2 covers 7 bases. This CDR3 region has 14 residues. The junction had 3 bases not matched to a gene; V was cut back by 0 bases and J by 5 bases. Germline V gene lookup returns CDR1 MGHRA and CDR2 YSYEKL.

The chain uses TRBV6-6 and TRBJ1-6, with D unclear. The germline CDR1 and CDR2 sequences are MNHNY and SVGAGI (reference sequence). V lost 7 bases and J 9 bases, leaving 16 bases between the germline ends. The CDR3 loop spans 14 amino acids. CDR3 residues: CASTFRGLGSPLHF. In DNA, the CDR3 is TGTGCCAGCACCTTCCGAGGACTGGGTTCACCCCTCCACTTT.